What follows are 27 T cell receptor beta chains derived from one specimen sequenced in a study of T cells in Graves' hyperthyroidism and ophthalmopathy. RNA transcripts served as the template for amplifying TCR beta CDR3 regions. First-round RT-PCR of the TCR CDR3 relied on the HTBI primer set. TCRdb re-called the multiplex PCR reads with MiXCR, one entry per CDR3 protein. This table holds under 400,000 distinct CDR3 sequences, around 23% found once. Sequencing was performed on blood. All receptors derive from a woman in her forties or fifties with Graves' hyperthyroidism.

This clonotype was detected many times. The V and J genes are TRBV24-1 and TRBJ1-5, with D maybe TRBD1 (5 bases). The V gene lost 3 bases and the J gene lost 4 bases, with 12 bases spanning the gap. This CDR3 is built from 15 residues. CDR1 is KGHDR and CDR2 is SFDVKD in the germline V gene. CDR3 DNA: TGTGCCACCAGTGATCAGGGCGGTAATAATCAGCCCCAGCATTTT. Its translation is CATSDQGGNNQPQHF.

This clonotype was seen a few times. The chain combines TRBV5-1 with TRBJ2-1; TRBD1 aligns across 9 bases. Germline-derived CDR1 and CDR2 are SGHRS and YFSETQ. This CDR3 contains 15 residues. J was trimmed by 3 bases and V by 4 bases; bases with no gene match: 5. Here the CDR3 DNA reads TGCGCCAGCAGCCCCGGACAGGGGAACTACAATGAGCAGTTCTTC. Translating it yields CASSPGQGNYNEQFF.

This clonotype has a count of ten or more. A read error may produce the germline difference seen at one junction end. The chain recombines TRBV7-7 with TRBJ2-5; D call uncertain. Looked up from germline, CDR1 is SSHAT and CDR2 is FNYEAQ (reference sequence). The CDR3 extends over 14 amino acids. This chain's CDR3 is CASSLSRVQETQYF. The CDR3 DNA reads TGTGCTAGCAGCTTAAGCCGCGTCCAAGAGACCCAGTACTTC.

This clonotype came up many times. The chain combines TRBV7-9 with TRBJ2-7; 8 nucleotides agree with TRBD2. CDR3 length: 17 amino acids. V lost 1 base to trimming and J lost 4 bases; unmatched junction nucleotides: 12. Germline CDR1 reads SEHNR; CDR2 reads FQNEAQ (reference sequence). The CDR3 DNA sequence: TGTGCCAGCAGCTTAGGTGGCGGGGAAGGGACTAGTTACGAGCAGTACTTC. Translation gives CASSLGGGEGTSYEQYF.

This clonotype came up many times. The rearrangement uses TRBV20-1 and TRBJ1-1; no clear D gene. Looked up from germline, CDR1 is DFQATT and CDR2 is SNEGSKA (reference sequence). Trimming took off 5 bases at V and 4 bases at J, with 17 bases between the two ends. The CDR3 length is 14 residues. The CDR3 loop is CSAPHLGRGTEAFF. The CDR3, as DNA: TGCAGTGCTCCTCATTTGGGTCGGGGCACTGAAGCTTTCTTT.

This clonotype was found many times. The chain joins TRBV12-3 or TRBV12-4 to TRBJ2-3; D not resolved. CDR3 length: 14 amino acids. Trimming removed 3 bases from V and 0 bases from J, with 7 bases in between. CDR3 protein: CASSFMVSTDTQYF. The CDR3 nucleotides are TGTGCCAGCAGTTTTATGGTTAGCACAGATACGCAGTATTTT.

This chain connects TRBV7-9 to TRBJ1-5, with D perhaps TRBD1 (5 bases). The CDR3 runs to 17 residues. Trimming pared 1 base from V and 0 bases from J, leaving 13 bases between. Germline assignment: CDR1 SEHNR and CDR2 FQNEAQ (reference sequence). CDR3 DNA: TGTGCCAGCAGCTTAGGGGTTGGGGGGTATAGCAATCAGCCCCAGCATTTT. Translating it yields CASSLGVGGYSNQPQHF.

This clonotype was recorded many times. At one boundary the junction diverges from the germline segment, which might be a read error. V usage is TRBV13 and J usage is TRBJ1-2; D not certain. Per the germline V gene, CDR1 is PRHDT and CDR2 is FYEKMQ (reference sequence). The CDR3 consists of 13 residues. This CDR3 reads CASSRPQTYGYTF. CDR3 bases: TGTGCTAGCAGCCGACCCCAGACCTATGGCTACACCTTC.

The rearrangement joins TRBV19 to TRBJ2-7, with 9 bases matching TRBD1. The germline gives CDR1 LNHDA, CDR2 SQIVND (reference sequence). With 5 bases clipped from V and 7 bases from J, the junction kept 6 bases outside the gene matches. CDR3 size: 13 residues. Here the CDR3 DNA reads TGTGCCAGTAGTCTCAGTGGACAGGGGGAGCAGTACTTC. As protein: CASSLSGQGEQYF.

The chain couples TRBV29-1 to TRBJ2-1; the D call may be TRBD1 or TRBD2 (5 bases each). V was pared by 6 bases and J by 0 bases, with 12 bases between. From germline, CDR1 is SQVTM and CDR2 ANQGSEA. The CDR3 totals 14 residues. This chain's CDR3 is CSVVPGTSYNEQFF. Here the CDR3 DNA reads TGCAGCGTCGTCCCAGGGACCTCCTACAATGAGCAGTTCTTC.

The chain employs TRBV30 and TRBJ1-6; no reliable D call. Deletions cut 4 bases from V and 5 bases from J, with 9 bases between. CDR1 is GTSNPN and CDR2 is SVGIG in the germline V gene (reference sequence). This CDR3 contains 13 residues. CDR3 sequence: CAWTAVNNSPLHF. CDR3 nucleotide sequence: TGTGCCTGGACCGCCGTAAATAATTCACCCCTCCACTTT.

This clonotype was recorded at least ten times. The rearrangement uses TRBV20-1 and TRBJ1-3; 9 bases are a match to TRBD1. The J segment lost 5 bases and the V segment lost 5 bases, leaving 4 bases of the junction unmatched. CDR3 length equals 13 residues. Germline V CDR1 and CDR2: DFQATT, SNEGSKA (reference sequence). DNA for the CDR3: TGCAGTGCTGAAGGACAGGGGAGAAACACCATATATTTT. Its protein product is CSAEGQGRNTIYF.

This clonotype was found many times. V and J are TRBV5-1 and TRBJ2-3; D gene uncertain. Germline V gives CDR1 SGHRS, CDR2 YFSETQ. Trimming pared 2 bases from V and 5 bases from J, leaving 15 bases between. The CDR3 totals 15 residues. CDR3 sequence reads: CASSLGQQAGDTQYF. CDR3 nucleotides: TGCGCCAGCAGCTTAGGTCAGCAGGCAGGAGATACGCAGTATTTT. The full variable domain, in which reference TRBV5-1 and TRBJ2-3 provide the parts outside the CDR3, is KAGVTQTPRYLIKTRGQQVTLSCSPISGHRSVSWYQQTPGQGLQFLFEYFSETQRNKGNFPGRFSGRQFSNSRSEMNVSTLELGDSALYLCASSLGQQAGDTQYFGPGTRLTVL.

The chain couples TRBV27 to TRBJ1-5; TRBD1 might be the D (6 bases). CDR3 length: 14 amino acids. Between the trimmed V and J ends, which lost 5 bases and 0 bases, there was a span of 8 bases. The germline gives CDR1 MNHEY, CDR2 SMNVEV (reference sequence). The CDR3 DNA reads TGTGCCAGCAGTAGGGGGAGTAGCAATCAGCCCCAGCATTTT. This codes for CASSRGSSNQPQHF.

This clonotype was recorded many times. This sequence joins TRBV7-8 and TRBJ2-5; tentatively, D is TRBD2 (5 bases). Germline CDR1 reads SGHVS; CDR2 reads FQNEAQ. Trimming took off 4 bases at V and 5 bases at J, with 26 bases between the two ends. This CDR3 has 18 residues. In nucleotides, the CDR3 is TGTGCCAGCAGCTCGGACGACTATGCGCCATCAAGGAGGGAGACCCAGTACTTC. Protein product: CASSSDDYAPSRRETQYF.

This clonotype appeared many times. The V gene is TRBV28, the J gene TRBJ2-1, with a possible D match to TRBD1 (6 bases). In germline, CDR1 is MDHEN, CDR2 SYDVKM. V shed 4 bases and J shed 15 bases, with 16 bases lying between them. The CDR3 runs to 12 residues. For the CDR3, the DNA is TGTGCCAGCAGTTCGAACCGACAGGTTGTGTTCTTC. It encodes CASSSNRQVVFF. The variable domain in full, completed from reference TRBV28 and TRBJ2-1, reads DVKVTQSSRYLVKRTGEKVFLECVQDMDHENMFWYRQDPGLGLRLIYFSYDVKMKEKGDIPEGYSVSREKKERFSLILESASTNQTSMYLCASSSNRQVVFFGPGTRLTVL.

This clonotype was seen many times. The chain joins TRBV27 to TRBJ1-6; no reliable D call. From germline, CDR1 is MNHEY and CDR2 SMNVEV (reference sequence). The ends were cut back, 3 bases at V and 10 bases at J, with 13 bases in the middle. The length of the CDR3 is 14 residues. The CDR3 coding sequence is TGTGCCAGCAGTTTGATCGGGTCTGAGTCACCCCTCCACTTT. Protein product: CASSLIGSESPLHF.

The chain couples TRBV11-3 to TRBJ2-7, with 7 bases aligning to TRBD1. This CDR3 is built from 15 residues. Per the germline V gene, CDR1 is SGHNT and CDR2 is YENEEA. The trim removed 5 bases at V and 2 bases at J, leaving 9 bases unmatched. CDR3 nucleotide sequence: TGTGCCAGCAGCCAGACAGGGCAGGGCCCCTACGAGCAGTACTTC. The encoded protein is CASSQTGQGPYEQYF.

Ten or more counts support this clonotype. This chain uses TRBV11-2 with TRBJ2-7; D not resolved. V was pared by 5 bases and J by 2 bases, with 13 bases between. The CDR3 sequence is 14 residues long. In germline, CDR1 is SGHAT, CDR2 FQNNGV. CDR3 region: CASSRNSGPYEQYF. The CDR3 DNA sequence: TGTGCCAGCAGCCGGAATAGTGGCCCCTACGAGCAGTACTTC.

Ten or more counts support this clonotype. V is TRBV30 and J is TRBJ2-1; 12 positions agree with TRBD2. Germline V gives CDR1 GTSNPN, CDR2 SVGIG (reference sequence). The V segment lost 2 bases and the J segment 9 bases; nucleotides outside the gene matches: 8. CDR3 length equals 15 residues. CDR3 in amino acids: CAWSFLAGGPGEQFF. CDR3 nucleotide sequence: TGTGCCTGGAGTTTTCTAGCGGGGGGGCCCGGTGAGCAGTTCTTC.

This clonotype was recorded many times. The chain is built from TRBV27 and TRBJ2-7, with 10 positions matching TRBD2. After removal of 7 bases from V and 5 bases from J, the junction contained 5 bases not matched to a gene. The CDR3 length is 13 residues. The germline V gene encodes CDR1 MNHEY and CDR2 SMNVEV (reference sequence). The CDR3 DNA reads as TGTGCCAGCAAGGGACTAGCGTTCCACGAGCAGTACTTC. Its translation is CASKGLAFHEQYF.

This clonotype came up many times. V usage is TRBV11-2 and J usage is TRBJ2-1; D ambiguous. Trimming took 0 bases from V and 7 from J, leaving 10 bases between them. From germline, CDR1 is SGHAT and CDR2 FQNNGV. The CDR3 totals 14 residues. CDR3 region: CASSLERSGNEQFF. CDR3 nucleotide sequence: TGTGCCAGCAGCTTAGAGCGGTCCGGGAATGAGCAGTTCTTC.

The table lists this clonotype with many counts. V usage is TRBV5-5 and J usage is TRBJ1-5; TRBD1 matches at 7 bases. J lost 4 bases, V lost 5 bases, and 6 bases had no gene match. The CDR3 loop spans 14 amino acids. Germline CDR1 is SGHKS and CDR2 is YYEKEE (reference sequence). CDR3 region: CASSSGTANQPQHF. CDR3 bases: TGTGCCAGCAGTTCTGGGACAGCTAATCAGCCCCAGCATTTT.

This clonotype showed up just a few times. The chain combines TRBV7-2 with TRBJ2-2, with D possibly called TRBD1 or TRBD2 (5 bases each). V lost 5 bases to trimming and J lost 5 bases, with 15 bases between them. Per germline, CDR1 SGHTA and CDR2 FQGNSA. This CDR3 contains 15 residues. In DNA, the CDR3 is TGTGCCAGCAGCAACGGGACGGTGAGGACCGGGGAGCTGTTTTTT. This translates into CASSNGTVRTGELFF.

This clonotype was picked up a small number of times. CDR3 sequence: CASSQTGAYNSPLHF. In DNA, the CDR3 is TGCGCCAGCAGTCAGACAGGGGCCTATAATTCACCCCTCCACTTT. V and J are TRBV5-1 and TRBJ1-6; TRBD1 aligns across 8 bases. The CDR3 contains 15 residues. Germline lookup yields CDR1 SGHRS and CDR2 YFSETQ. After removal of 5 bases from V and 2 bases from J, the junction contained 3 bases not matched to a gene.

This clonotype was recorded at least ten times. The chain couples TRBV6-2 or TRBV6-3 to TRBJ2-7; 14 bases fit TRBD2. CDR3 length: 17 residues. Germline V gene data show CDR1 as MNHEY and CDR2 as SVGEGT. The J segment lost 4 bases and the V segment lost 5 bases, leaving 10 bases of the junction unmatched. The CDR3 loop is CASSPNLGLAGGYEQYF. The CDR3 region has the DNA TGTGCCAGCAGTCCGAACCTCGGACTAGCGGGGGGATACGAGCAGTACTTC.

The V and J genes are TRBV7-8 and TRBJ2-3; TRBD2 aligns across 14 bases. After removal of 6 bases from V and 8 bases from J, the junction contained 7 bases not matched to a gene. The CDR3 has 15 residues. Germline CDR1 and CDR2: SGHVS and FQNEAQ. CDR3 loop: CASSGTSGSISTQYF. Written as DNA, the CDR3 is TGTGCCAGCAGTGGGACTAGCGGGAGTATAAGTACGCAGTATTTT.